This entry lists 6 T cell receptor beta chains sequenced from one sample in a study of blood T cell repertoires in COVID-19. Only in-frame clones appear in the TCRdb table, and some are missing; sequencing was by immunoSEQ multiplex PCR. The table shows about 140,000 clones, with around 76% occurring only once. The specimen sequenced was peripheral blood. The receptors stem from an elderly man with acute or convalescent COVID-19.

The V call is TRBV19, the J call TRBJ2-3, with 9 bases fitting TRBD1. This CDR3 spans 14 amino acids. Germline V gene lookup returns CDR1 LNHDA and CDR2 SQIVND (reference sequence). V was clipped by 3 bases and J by 5 bases; unmatched bases: 3. This chain's CDR3 is CASSINRGQDTQYF. The CDR3 DNA follows: TGTGCCAGTAGTATTAACAGGGGGCAAGATACGCAGTATTTT.

J is TRBJ2-3 and V is TRBV4-1, with TRBD2 identical over 8 bases. Germline-derived CDR1 and CDR2 are MGHRA and YSYEKL. CDR3 length: 19 residues. With V trimmed by 0 bases and J by 1 base, 12 bases remained unmatched. The CDR3: CASSQDSLRLATRTDTQYF. The CDR3 bases are TGCGCCAGCAGCCAAGATAGCCTCCGACTAGCGACTCGCACAGATACGCAGTATTTT.

The chain employs TRBV10-3 and TRBJ1-3, with 7 bases lining up with TRBD1. The CDR3 sequence is 15 residues long. V gave up 6 bases and J gave up 3 bases; unmatched junction bases: 8. Per the germline V gene, CDR1 is ENHRY and CDR2 is SYGVKD. The CDR3 sequence: CAIRETGSDGNTIYF. CDR3 coding DNA: TGTGCCATCAGGGAGACAGGGTCAGATGGAAACACCATATATTTT.

CDR3 bases: TGTGCCAGCAGTGATGGGACAGTTCGGTTTGGGGAGACCCAGTACTTC. This translates into CASSDGTVRFGETQYF. The V and J genes are TRBV6-1 and TRBJ2-5, with 7 bases aligning to TRBD1. The trim removed 3 bases at V and 5 bases at J, leaving 12 bases unmatched. The CDR3 consists of 16 residues. CDR1 and CDR2 from the germline V gene are MNHNS and SASEGT.

The chain recombines TRBV5-6 with TRBJ2-2; no clear D gene. Germline lookup yields CDR1 SGHDT and CDR2 YYEEEE. The CDR3 is 13 amino acids. Deletions cut 0 bases from V and 5 bases from J, with 5 bases between. CDR3 region: CASSLVATGELFF. The DNA of the CDR3 is TGTGCCAGCAGCTTGGTCGCGACCGGGGAGCTGTTTTTT.

This clone was observed a handful of times. The chain links TRBV6-2 or TRBV6-3 to TRBJ2-5, with no clear D. The CDR3 is 13 amino acids. Germline V gene data show CDR1 as MNHEY and CDR2 as SVGEGT. Trimming removed 2 bases from V and 2 bases from J, with 6 bases in between. The CDR3 DNA sequence: TGTGCCAGCAGTTACCCAGCGCAAGAGACCCAGTACTTC. It encodes CASSYPAQETQYF.